This T cell receptor beta chain comes out of a study of beta chain features in type 1 diabetes (dated by TCRdb to 2017 to 2018). Context from the whole study: Patients and healthy donors did not differ in mean age, gender distribution, total cell number or subset yield. A total of approximately 110,000,000 sorted cells were examined across all samples, and a strong correlation was observed between cell number per subset and RNA yield. In the study, TCRB repertoires of sorted circulating CD4+ T cell subsets from recently diagnosed type 1 diabetes patients were compared with those of matched healthy donors. Regulatory and stem cell-like memory subsets were isolated from only 8 patients and about eight healthy donors, whereas naive and central memory subsets came from all 28 donors. Study-level results and caveats: Because the HLA sub-analyses included only small numbers of individuals, any influence of HLA type on TCRB rearrangement was left unresolved. Shorter templates might be favored by PCR, yet because patient and control samples were amplified and corrected together, any such skew would affect both groups equally. Fewer insertions and more nucleotide deletions at VDJ recombination sites were observed in patients with type 1 diabetes, implying thymic rearrangement abnormalities. Type 1 diabetes patients showed a moderate but significant shortening of TCRB CDR3 length in all four CD4+ subsets. Because cDNA was sequenced instead of genomic DNA, highly expressing activated cells could be over-represented, though the groups showed no difference in activation or CD3 levels. Naive, central memory and regulatory TCRB repertoires appeared to be more alike among patients than among healthy donors.

The CDR3 sequence holds 12 residues, the cysteine and phenylalanine included. The retained sequence is limited to the CDR3, 36 bases, with the frame set at the first base. The germline V gene encodes CDR1 SNHLY and CDR2 FYNNEI. V is clipped by 10 bases and J by 4 bases, and the sequence between their germline boundaries is 11 bases long. The High Capacity cDNA Reverse Transcription Kit was used to reverse transcribe all of the isolated RNA, meaning that expressed TCRB transcripts were what got sequenced. Deep immunoSEQ sequencing was performed on naive, central memory and regulatory T cell samples, with an average of approximately 3.9 million total reads per sample. Sorted cells were lysed in RLT buffer and RNA was extracted with DNase-treated RNeasy Micro or Mini kits, depending on cell number. To prevent cross-contamination, each cell subset was processed individually, whereas patient and healthy donor samples were processed jointly. The immunoSEQ multiplex PCR was used to amplify TCRB sequences from cDNA, generating 87-bp fragments that spanned the CDR3 region. Amplicons were sequenced on the Illumina HiSeq platform. The study's processing was this. Synthetic template baselines were used to correct PCR bias computationally, reads within Hamming distance 2 were collapsed together, and singletons that could not be merged were discarded. Reads were aligned against IMGT to assign V, D and J genes, CDR3 length and insertions or deletions at six rearrangement sites. Within each subset, clonotype counts were normalized to sorted cell number, after which true diversity and Gini coefficients were computed with the tcR R package. Repertoire sharing was quantified using the overlap coefficient calculated on TCRB nucleotide sequences. Out-of-frame TCRB sequences from naive cells were analyzed as a proxy for the pre-selection repertoire. TCRdb's version of the immuneACCESS table is confined to in-frame rearrangements and falls short of the full clone set. An unresolved V gene accounts for under half of the shortfall where checked; the remainder is of unknown origin. V and J calls and clone size follow that table, whereas D and trimming were derived from the DNA. For this sample the table gives hundreds of thousands of clones, of which 13% were detected only once. Approximately 0.021% of the sample goes to the ten largest clones.

Each donor gave one peripheral blood draw, averaging approximately 120 mL, which was collected into heparinised tubes. A BD FACSAria II and a panel including CD45RO, CCR7, CD25, CD127, CD95 and CD27 were used to sort naive, central memory, regulatory and stem cell-like memory CD4+ T cells. Purity was above 98% for every sorted population. Right away, PBMCs were isolated by Lymphoprep density gradient centrifugation and were stained directly, with no culture step. To minimize batch effects, samples were stained and sorted in pairs, one healthy donor with one patient per experiment. Regarding this clone: The antigen it binds to is not known. No much larger clone exists at a distance of one base, and base qualities are not known.

This TCR derives from a man between 18 and 29 years old with type 1 diabetes. What was sequenced was naive CD4+ T cells from blood. Explained via the paper, the cell subset or site label denotes: true naive CD4+ T cells. This sequence uses TRBV2 and TRBJ1-5; TRBD1 might be the D gene, on 6 matching bases. The sequenced DNA is TGTGCCACCGGGGGGGCGAATCAGCCCCAGCATTTT. The translation is CATGGANQPQHF.